Presented here are 24 T cell receptor beta chains from one specimen sequenced in a study of T cells in narcolepsy. The method was immunoSEQ multiplex PCR; TCRdb's version includes in-frame clones alone and lacks a portion of them. The sample has 34,000 or so clones, around three quarters seen once. The sequenced material came from memory (CD45RA-) CD4+ T cells from blood. The source is a human donor in good health.

This chain uses TRBV21-1 with TRBJ1-2. TRBV21-1 is annotated as a pseudogene. This CDR3 spans 12 amino acids. CDR3 nucleotides: TGTGCCAGCAGAAGGGGACTCTATGGCTACACCTTC. As protein: CASRRGLYGYTF.

The genes are TRBV7-8 and TRBJ1-5; 7 nucleotides align to TRBD1. J was trimmed by 0 bases and V by 5 bases; bases with no gene match: 16. The length of the CDR3 is 19 residues. Germline loops: CDR1 SGHVS, CDR2 FQNEAQ. In nucleotides, the CDR3 is TGTGCCAGCAGCGTTAATATCGTTTTAGGGACAGATAGCAATCAGCCCCAGCATTTT. It codes for CASSVNIVLGTDSNQPQHF.

The gene calls are TRBV18 and TRBJ2-1, with D perhaps matching TRBD1 (6 bases). V gave up 6 bases and J gave up 8 bases, with 23 bases separating them. The CDR3 is 16 residues long. In germline, CDR1 is KGHSH, CDR2 LQKENI. The CDR3 region is CASSPLLGTLIDEQFF. Written as DNA, the CDR3 is TGTGCCAGCTCTCCCCTACTGGGGACACTGATCGATGAGCAGTTCTTC.

This chain uses TRBV7-8 with TRBJ1-5, with D unclear. The CDR3 is 15 amino acids. Trimming pared 1 base from V and 3 bases from J, leaving 10 bases between. In germline, CDR1 is SGHVS, CDR2 FQNEAQ. The CDR3: CASSLEPGNNQPQHF. The CDR3 DNA reads TGTGCCAGCAGCTTAGAGCCGGGGAACAATCAGCCCCAGCATTTT.

The chain recombines TRBV5-1 with TRBJ1-5; perhaps TRBD1 as D (6 bases). V lost 4 bases, J lost 6 bases, and 14 bases lay in between. Germline CDR1 reads SGHRS; CDR2 reads YFSETQ. This CDR3 has 14 amino acids. The CDR3 spells CASSLDTGSQPQHF. Here the CDR3 DNA reads TGCGCCAGCAGCCTAGACACAGGGAGTCAGCCCCAGCATTTT.

This clone was found once. V gene TRBV5-1 combines with J gene TRBJ2-7; 9 bases fit TRBD2. Per the germline V gene, CDR1 is SGHRS and CDR2 is YFSETQ. This CDR3 comprises 14 residues. Trimming removed 1 base from V and 3 bases from J; junction bases left unmatched: 2. The CDR3 sequence is CASSLLAGNYEQYF. CDR3 in DNA: TGCGCCAGCAGCTTGCTAGCGGGAAACTACGAGCAGTACTTC.

CDR3 region: CAISESGQGDEKLFF. Written as DNA, the CDR3 is TGTGCCATCAGTGAGTCGGGACAGGGGGATGAAAAACTGTTTTTT. The rearrangement uses TRBV10-3 and TRBJ1-4; TRBD1 matches 11 bases. CDR3 length: 15 residues. CDR1 is ENHRY and CDR2 is SYGVKD in the germline V gene. J lost 6 bases, V lost 0 bases, and 0 bases had no gene match.

This chain links TRBV6-1 with TRBJ1-2; D is uncertain. CDR3 length: 15 residues. Germline-derived CDR1 and CDR2 are MNHNS and SASEGT. Trimming took off 6 bases at V and 2 bases at J, with 16 bases between the two ends. CDR3 in amino acids: CASSDLGSLNYGYTF. DNA for the CDR3: TGTGCCAGCAGCGACTTAGGCTCCTTGAACTATGGCTACACCTTC.

This sequence joins TRBV30 and TRBJ1-5, with D tentatively TRBD1 (5 bases). Trimming took 8 bases from V and 6 from J, leaving 23 bases between them. Germline V gives CDR1 GTSNPN, CDR2 SVGIG (reference sequence). This CDR3 spans 15 amino acids. The CDR3 nucleotides read TGTGCCCTCGGGGGTGTTGCGTCCAAAGGTCAGCCCCAGCATTTT. It is translated as CALGGVASKGQPQHF.

The CDR3: CASSESWSSGNTIYF. DNA for the CDR3: TGTGCCAGCAGTGAATCCTGGAGCTCTGGAAACACCATATATTTT. The chain couples TRBV25-1 to TRBJ1-3; no reliable D call. V dropped 1 base and J dropped 0 bases, with 7 bases sitting between them. Per germline, CDR1 MGHDK and CDR2 SYGVNS. This CDR3 comprises 15 residues. Combining the CDR3 with reference TRBV25-1 and TRBJ1-3 gives the whole variable domain EADIYQTPRYLVIGTGKKITLECSQTMGHDKMYWYQQDPGMELHLIHYSYGVNSTEKGDLSSESTVSRIRTEHFPLTLESARPSHTSQYLCASSESWSSGNTIYFGEGSWLTVV.

This rearrangement joins TRBV10-2 to TRBJ1-4; possible D gene TRBD1, 6 bases. The V and J ends lost 6 bases and 3 bases respectively, with 11 bases between them. CDR3 size: 14 residues. Germline V CDR1 and CDR2: WSHSY, SAAADI. CDR3 bases: TGCGCCAGCAGGGTAGGGGGACCTAATGAAAAACTGTTTTTT. It translates to CASRVGGPNEKLFF.

This clone appeared once. The chain carries TRBV7-3 and TRBJ1-3; D is unresolved. V lost 5 bases to trimming and J lost 0 bases, with 8 bases between them. The CDR3 covers 14 residues. In germline, CDR1 is SGHTA, CDR2 FQGTGA. The CDR3 loop reads CASSPGGSGNTIYF. CDR3 bases: TGTGCCAGCAGCCCCGGCGGCTCTGGAAACACCATATATTTT. The complete variable domain, with remaining parts taken from reference TRBV7-3 and TRBJ1-3, reads GAGVSQTPSNKVTEKGKYVELRCDPISGHTALYWYRQSLGQGPEFLIYFQGTGAADDSGLPNDRFFAVRPEGSVSTLKIQRTERGDSAVYLCASSPGGSGNTIYFGEGSWLTVV.

The gene calls are TRBV5-1 and TRBJ2-1; D not certain. Trimming pared 2 bases from V and 5 bases from J, leaving 11 bases between. The CDR3 spans 14 residues. Germline loops: CDR1 SGHRS, CDR2 YFSETQ. The CDR3 DNA follows: TGCGCCAGCAGCTTTACGAACCCAAACAATGAGCAGTTCTTC. Amino acids: CASSFTNPNNEQFF.

DNA of the CDR3: TGTGCCAGCAGCTCCAGGGTTCTTGGGGAAAAACTGTTTTTT. Translation: CASSSRVLGEKLFF. V gene TRBV11-3 combines with J gene TRBJ1-4, with D possibly TRBD1 on 5 matching bases. The CDR3 has 14 amino acids. Germline V lookup: CDR1 SGHNT, CDR2 YENEEA. V shed 4 bases and J shed 8 bases, with 14 bases lying between them.

V and J are TRBV10-3 and TRBJ2-2; tentative D call: TRBD2 (6 bases). The V end was cut by 10 bases, the J end by 0 bases, with 15 bases between. Germline values: CDR1 ENHRY, CDR2 SYGVKD. This CDR3 comprises 15 residues. Written as DNA, the CDR3 is TGTGCCACATACGGTGGGGGGTCGAACACCGGGGAGCTGTTTTTT. Amino acid sequence: CATYGGGSNTGELFF.

J is TRBJ1-1 and V is TRBV6-5; no definite D call. The CDR3 loop spans 10 amino acids. CDR1 MNHEY and CDR2 SVGAGI come from the germline V gene. Trimming stripped 0 bases from V and 9 bases from J, with 2 bases between. The CDR3 sequence: CASSYSQAFF. CDR3 DNA: TGTGCCAGCAGTTACTCACAAGCTTTCTTT.

The V call is TRBV2, the J call TRBJ1-6, with D unresolved. The CDR3 length is 15 residues. Trimming pared 7 bases from V and 0 bases from J, leaving 10 bases between. Germline-derived CDR1 and CDR2 are SNHLY and FYNNEI. Here the CDR3 reads CASMADGSYNSPLHF. The CDR3 nucleotides read TGTGCCAGCATGGCGGACGGCTCCTATAATTCACCCCTCCACTTT.

The chain combines TRBV7-7 with TRBJ2-1, with 7 nucleotides matching TRBD2. V gave up 5 bases and J gave up 6 bases; unmatched junction bases: 13. CDR1 is SSHAT and CDR2 is FNYEAQ in the germline V gene (reference sequence). The CDR3 length is 16 residues. CDR3 DNA: TGTGCCAGCAGCCCCTTCGCCGCGGGAGCCTTCAATGAGCAGTTCTTC. It is translated as CASSPFAAGAFNEQFF.

The rearrangement links TRBV7-2 to TRBJ2-6; the D gene is possibly TRBD2 (5 bases). V shed 1 base and J shed 0 bases, with 7 bases lying between them. Germline V gives CDR1 SGHTA, CDR2 FQGNSA. This CDR3 has 16 residues. This CDR3 is CASSLGGNSGANVLTF. The CDR3 region has the DNA TGTGCCAGCAGCTTAGGAGGGAACTCTGGGGCCAACGTCCTGACTTTC.

The V gene is TRBV2, the J gene TRBJ1-5, with D possibly TRBD1 on 6 matching bases. This CDR3 comprises 15 residues. V gave up 4 bases and J gave up 1 base, with 11 bases separating them. Germline CDR1 and CDR2: SNHLY and FYNNEI. The CDR3 DNA reads as TGTGCCAGCAGTGGATCAGGGGAGAGCAATCAGCCCCAGCATTTT. This gives the protein CASSGSGESNQPQHF.

This clone showed up just a few times. J is TRBJ2-2 and V is TRBV7-9; D is ambiguous. The CDR3 extends over 14 amino acids. CDR1 is SEHNR and CDR2 is FQNEAQ in the germline V gene (reference sequence). Trimming took off 2 bases at V and 0 bases at J, with 4 bases between the two ends. Here the CDR3 DNA reads TGTGCCAGCAGCTTAACCCCGAACACCGGGGAGCTGTTTTTT. Amino acids: CASSLTPNTGELFF.

V is TRBV6-1 and J is TRBJ2-2; D gene uncertain. V was cut by 8 bases and J by 0 bases, with 10 bases left in between. This CDR3 is built from 14 residues. Germline CDR1 is MNHNS and CDR2 is SASEGT. Here the CDR3 DNA reads TGTGCCAGCGGCCAGCCCCCGAACACCGGGGAGCTGTTTTTT. The encoded protein is CASGQPPNTGELFF.

The CDR3 loop reads CASSLRRIETGAIKNTEAFF. The CDR3 DNA follows: TGTGCCAGCAGCTTACGGCGGATCGAGACAGGGGCGATTAAGAACACTGAAGCTTTCTTT. The rearrangement uses TRBV7-8 and TRBJ1-1; TRBD1 agrees at 8 bases. Unmatched junction bases numbered 18, after V lost 2 bases and J lost 1 base. The CDR3 loop spans 20 amino acids. Per germline, CDR1 SGHVS and CDR2 FQNEAQ.

CDR3 in DNA: TGCGCCAGCAGCCAAGATATGGCAGGGGTGATGTCGGAGACCCAGTACTTC. As protein: CASSQDMAGVMSETQYF. J is TRBJ2-5 and V is TRBV4-1; D might be TRBD1 (6 bases). V was trimmed by 0 bases and J by 5 bases, leaving 19 bases between them. This CDR3 is built from 17 residues. The V gene's germline CDR1 is MGHRA and CDR2 YSYEKL.